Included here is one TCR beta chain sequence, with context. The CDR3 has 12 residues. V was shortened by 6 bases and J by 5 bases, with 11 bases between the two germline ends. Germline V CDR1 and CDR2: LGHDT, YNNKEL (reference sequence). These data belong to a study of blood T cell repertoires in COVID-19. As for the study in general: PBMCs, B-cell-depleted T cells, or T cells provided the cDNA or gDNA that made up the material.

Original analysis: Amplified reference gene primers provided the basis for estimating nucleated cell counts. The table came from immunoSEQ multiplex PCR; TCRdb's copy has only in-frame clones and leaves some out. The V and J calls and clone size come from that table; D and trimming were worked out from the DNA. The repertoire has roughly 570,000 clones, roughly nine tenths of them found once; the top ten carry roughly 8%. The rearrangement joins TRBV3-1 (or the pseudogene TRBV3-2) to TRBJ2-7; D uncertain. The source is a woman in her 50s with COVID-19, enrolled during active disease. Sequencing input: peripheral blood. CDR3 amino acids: CASSETAHEQYF. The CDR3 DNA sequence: TGTGCCAGCAGTGAAACAGCTCACGAGCAGTACTTC.